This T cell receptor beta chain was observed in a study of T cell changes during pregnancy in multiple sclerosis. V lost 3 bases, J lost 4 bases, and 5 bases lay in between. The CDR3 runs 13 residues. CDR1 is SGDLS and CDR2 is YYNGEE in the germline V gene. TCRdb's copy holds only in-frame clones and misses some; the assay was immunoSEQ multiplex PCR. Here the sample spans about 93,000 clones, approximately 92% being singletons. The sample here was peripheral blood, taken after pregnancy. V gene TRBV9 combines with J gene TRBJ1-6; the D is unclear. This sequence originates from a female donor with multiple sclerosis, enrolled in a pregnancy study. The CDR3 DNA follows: TGTGCCAGCAGCGAGACTTATAATTCACCCCTCCACTTT. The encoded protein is CASSETYNSPLHF.